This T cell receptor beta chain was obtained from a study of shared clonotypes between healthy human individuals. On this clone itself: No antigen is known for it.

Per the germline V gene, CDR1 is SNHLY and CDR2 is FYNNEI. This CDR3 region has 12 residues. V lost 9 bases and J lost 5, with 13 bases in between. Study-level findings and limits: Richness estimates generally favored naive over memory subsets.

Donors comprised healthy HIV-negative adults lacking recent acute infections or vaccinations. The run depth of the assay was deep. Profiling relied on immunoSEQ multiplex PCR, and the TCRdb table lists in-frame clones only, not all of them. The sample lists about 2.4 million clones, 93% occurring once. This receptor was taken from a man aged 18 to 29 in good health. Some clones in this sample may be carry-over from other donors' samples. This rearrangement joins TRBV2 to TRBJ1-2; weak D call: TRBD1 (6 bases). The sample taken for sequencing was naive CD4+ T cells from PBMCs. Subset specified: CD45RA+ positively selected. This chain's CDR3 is CASTGTQYGYTF. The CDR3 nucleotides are TGTGCCAGTACCGGGACACAGTATGGCTACACCTTC.